Below are 14 T cell receptor beta chains sequenced from a single sample in a study of Graves' ophthalmopathy and Graves' hyperthyroidism. For repertoire sequencing, the TCR beta CDR3 regions were amplified from RNA transcripts. The first round was an RT-PCR with HTBI primers, and the second round was a multiplex PCR. TCRdb processed the multiplex PCR reads anew with MiXCR; each CDR3 protein has one entry. The data contain roughly 60,000 distinct CDR3 sequences, roughly half of them seen just once; the ten biggest clones take up 4.7%. Specimen: peripheral blood. The source is an adult woman with Graves' ophthalmopathy.

The rearrangement uses TRBV19 and TRBJ2-2; 9 nucleotides align to TRBD1. The germline V gene encodes CDR1 LNHDA and CDR2 SQIVND (reference sequence). V shed 9 bases and J 6 bases; nucleotides not matched to a gene: 8. This CDR3 spans 14 amino acids. As DNA, the CDR3 is TGTGCCAGCCAGAACACAGGGGGCTCCGGGGAGCTGTTTTTT. Residues: CASQNTGGSGELFF.

Concerning this clonotype: A much larger clone differs from this one at a single base, so this may be a read error. The chain carries TRBV27 and TRBJ1-1; D may be TRBD1 (5 bases). The CDR3 sequence is 12 residues long. Germline V gene data show CDR1 as MNHEY and CDR2 as SMNVEV (reference sequence). CDR3 sequence: CASSPGPSEALF. The CDR3 bases are TGTGCCAGCAGTCCGGGACCTTCCGAAGCTCTCTTT.

This clonotype occurred many times. J is TRBJ2-3 and V is TRBV6-2 or TRBV6-3; D gene unclear. Trimming took 6 bases from V and 4 from J, leaving 8 bases between them. Germline V gene lookup returns CDR1 MNHEY and CDR2 SVGEGT. The CDR3 sequence is 12 residues long. CDR3 amino acids: CASSPPADTQYF. CDR3 coding DNA: TGTGCCAGCAGCCCTCCGGCAGATACGCAGTATTTT.

The chain employs TRBV29-1 and TRBJ1-4, with 7 bases aligning to TRBD1. This CDR3 comprises 14 residues. Trimming cost V 4 bases and J 4 bases; bases outside gene matches: 6. Per the germline V gene, CDR1 is SQVTM and CDR2 is ANQGSEA. CDR3 in amino acids: CSVATGAGNEKLFF. CDR3 DNA sequence: TGCAGCGTTGCCACAGGGGCCGGTAATGAAAAACTGTTTTTT.

This clonotype was observed at least ten times. The gene calls are TRBV20-1 and TRBJ2-3, with TRBD2 as a possible D gene (6 bases). The CDR3 is 16 amino acids. Germline V CDR1 and CDR2: DFQATT, SNEGSKA (reference sequence). V lost 0 bases to trimming and J lost 6 bases, with 19 bases between them. In DNA form, the CDR3 reads TGCAGTGCTAGAGAGGTGGGAGGCCTGATAGGGGATACGCAGTATTTT. It specifies CSAREVGGLIGDTQYF.

The rearrangement uses TRBV7-3 and TRBJ2-3, with 9 bases that match TRBD2. J gave up 6 bases and V 2 bases, and 6 bases lay outside the gene matches. The CDR3 length is 15 residues. Looked up from germline, CDR1 is SGHTA and CDR2 is FQGTGA. The DNA of the CDR3 is TGTGCCAGCAGCTTACAAGCGGGGGGCGGGGATACGCAGTATTTT. It is translated as CASSLQAGGGDTQYF.

The chain recombines TRBV7-2 with TRBJ2-3, with TRBD2 matching 8 bases. The J segment lost 6 bases and the V segment lost 3 bases, leaving 8 bases of the junction unmatched. The germline CDR1 and CDR2 sequences are SGHTA and FQGNSA. CDR3 length: 15 amino acids. The CDR3 coding sequence is TGTGCCAGCAGCTTCGGGGGGGCCGGCGGGGATACGCAGTATTTT. Amino acids: CASSFGGAGGDTQYF.

This clonotype was counted many times. The rearrangement links TRBV20-1 to TRBJ2-7; 9 bases align to TRBD1. The germline CDR1 and CDR2 sequences are DFQATT and SNEGSKA (reference sequence). This CDR3 contains 14 residues. Trimming at V came to 3 bases and at J to 5 bases, leaving 8 bases not matched to a gene. The CDR3 nucleotides read TGCAGTGCTAGGGGGACAGGGAGGGTTAACGAGCAGTACTTC. Amino acids: CSARGTGRVNEQYF.

In its sample, this clonotype ranks as medium-sized. V and J are TRBV24-1 and TRBJ1-2; the match to TRBD1 covers 10 bases. The CDR3 has 15 amino acids. Germline V CDR1 and CDR2: KGHDR, SFDVKD. The J segment lost 6 bases and the V segment lost 4 bases, leaving 7 bases of the junction unmatched. Here the CDR3 reads CATSDPAGQGDGYTF. For the CDR3, the DNA is TGTGCCACCAGTGACCCGGCCGGACAGGGGGATGGCTACACCTTC.

This clonotype was seen at least ten times. The rearrangement joins TRBV19 to TRBJ2-6, with D tentatively TRBD2 (5 bases). CDR1 LNHDA and CDR2 SQIVND come from the germline V gene (reference sequence). V was clipped by 1 base and J by 0 bases, with 7 bases between them. CDR3 length: 16 residues. The DNA for the CDR3 is TGTGCCAGTAGTATAGGGACTGGCTCTGGGGCCAACGTCCTGACTTTC. It is translated as CASSIGTGSGANVLTF.

This clonotype has ten or more counts. The chain couples TRBV5-6 to TRBJ2-5; TRBD2 agrees at 9 bases. The CDR3 extends over 13 amino acids. V was clipped by 3 bases and J by 5 bases; unmatched bases: 2. Germline values: CDR1 SGHDT, CDR2 YYEEEE. DNA for the CDR3: TGTGCCAGCAGCTGGACTAGCGAGGAGACCCAGTACTTC. It specifies CASSWTSEETQYF.

This clonotype was seen only a few times. Since no conserved phenylalanine or tryptophan closes the CDR3, a read error is the likely cause. Because the CDR3's place on the DNA is in doubt, the DNA is left out and the CDR3 is given as listed by TCRdb. The chain has TRBV4-2 and TRBJ2-7. Per the germline V gene, CDR1 is LGHNA and CDR2 is YNFKEQ. The CDR3 is 8 amino acids long, termini counted. The CDR3 here is CASSPPRK.

In its sample, this clonotype was seen many times. A much larger clone is a single base away; this may be a read error. The rearrangement joins TRBV12-3 or TRBV12-4 to TRBJ1-6; 7 nucleotides agree with TRBD1. The CDR3 totals 14 residues. Written as DNA, the CDR3 is TGTGCCAGCAGTGTCAGGGGGAGTAATCCACCCCTCCACTTT. It is translated as CASSVRGSNPPLHF.

This clonotype was observed once. V and J are TRBV20-1 and TRBJ2-7; D call uncertain. The CDR3 spans 13 residues. V was pared by 0 bases and J by 4 bases, with 10 bases between. Germline-derived CDR1 and CDR2 are DFQATT and SNEGSKA (reference sequence). The CDR3 nucleotides read TGCAGTGCTAGAGAAACACAAATTTACGAGCAGTACTTC. This codes for CSARETQIYEQYF.